These T cell receptor beta chains were read from a single sample in a study of cytomegalovirus exposure and HLA in healthy donors. Some clones are missing from TCRdb's copy, which holds only in-frame ones; the method was immunoSEQ multiplex PCR. The sample shows 150,000 to 200,000 clones, 80% to 90% of them seen only once. The source material was PBMCs. These receptors came from a man between 18 and 35 years old in good health and CMV-seropositive. Each CDR3 is given with its conserved first and last residue. A D gene is named only where the DNA matches it firmly. Part of the rows lack a size; the others show once, few, many or a class for expanded clones.

d_gene | abundance | j_gene | v_gene | CDR3nt | CDR3aa
NA | NA | TRBJ2-7 | TRBV7-8 | TGTGCCAGCAGCGTAGGGCAGGGCCTAACCTACGAGCAGTACTTC | CASSVGQGLTYEQYF
TRBD2 | NA | TRBJ2-1 | TRBV5-1 | TGCGCCAGCAGCTTGGATAGCGGGAGCTCCTACAATGAGCAGTTCTTC | CASSLDSGSSYNEQFF
TRBD2 | NA | TRBJ2-1 | TRBV10-2 | TGCGCCAGCAGTCCCGGGGGGGCCTACAATGAGCAGTTCTTC | CASSPGGAYNEQFF
TRBD2 | NA | TRBJ2-2 | TRBV18 | TGTGCCAGCTCACCACGGACTAGCGGGGCACCTAACACCGGGGAGCTGTTTTTT | CASSPRTSGAPNTGELFF
TRBD2 | NA | TRBJ2-1 | TRBV7-3 | TGTGCCAGCAGCTTGAGCGGGGGCTCCTTCAATGAGCAGTTCTTC | CASSLSGGSFNEQFF
TRBD2 | NA | TRBJ2-1 | TRBV9 | TGTGCCAGCAGTTCGCGGGGGGGGTCATACAATGAGCAGTTCTTC | CASSSRGGSYNEQFF
NA | NA | TRBJ1-5 | TRBV6-1 | TGTGCCAGCAGTACACGCCAGTTAGCTCGGCAGCCCCAGCATTTT | CASSTRQLARQPQHF
NA | NA | TRBJ2-1 | TRBV14 | TGTGCCAGCAGCCCCCATAAAGCATCGACAATCAATGAGCAGTTCTTC | CASSPHKASTINEQFF
NA | few | TRBJ2-2 | TRBV7-6 | TGTGCCAGCAGCTTAGTAGGGGACACCGGGGAGCTGTTTTTT | CASSLVGDTGELFF
NA | NA | TRBJ1-2 | TRBV5-1 | TGCGCCAGCACCAGCGGCCGGGAGGAGAAAGGTGGCTACACCTTC | CASTSGREEKGGYTF
NA | NA | TRBJ2-2 | TRBV12-5 | TGTGCTAGTGGTTCCTTACAGTACCGCGGGGAGCTGTTTTTT | CASGSLQYRGELFF
NA | NA | TRBJ1-4 | TRBV28 | TGTGCCAGCAGTCTTGCCCCTGGAGATCTGTTTTTT | CASSLAPGDLFF
NA | NA | TRBJ1-2 | TRBV29-1 | TGCAGCGTTGGGGGAGGATATGGCTACACCTTC | CSVGGGYGYTF
NA | few | TRBJ1-1 | TRBV4-3 | TGCGCCAGCAGCCAAGCAGTCAGGGGCGTTCAGAACACTGAAGCTTTCTTT | CASSQAVRGVQNTEAFF
TRBD1 | few | TRBJ2-7 | TRBV4-3 | TGCGCCAGCAGCCACGACCCCGGGACAGGACAGGGCTACGAGCAGTACTTC | CASSHDPGTGQGYEQYF
NA | NA | TRBJ1-2 | TRBV4-1 | TGCGCCAGCAGCAACAGCAGCAACTATGGCTACACCTTC | CASSNSSNYGYTF
TRBD1 | NA | TRBJ1-1 | TRBV12-5 | TGTGCTAGTTCCGGGACAGGGCGTCGCGCTTTCTTT | CASSGTGRRAFF
NA | NA | TRBJ2-2 | TRBV6-5 | TGTGCCAGCAGGGACGACAGGACGAACACCGGGGAGCTGTTTTTT | CASRDDRTNTGELFF
NA | NA | TRBJ1-4 | TRBV5-1 | TGCGCCAGCAGCTTGCCGGGGGGTGAAAAACTGTTTTTT | CASSLPGGEKLFF
TRBD1 | NA | TRBJ1-2 | TRBV30 | TGTGCCTGGAGTACCCAGGGGGGTGGCTACACCTTC | CAWSTQGGGYTF
TRBD2 | NA | TRBJ2-5 | TRBV18 | TGTGCCAGCACCAGACTAGCTTGGATGGAGACCCAGTACTTC | CASTRLAWMETQYF
NA | once | TRBJ1-1 | TRBV6-6 | TGTGCCAGCAGTTACTCCCGAGGCACTGAAGCTTTCTTT | CASSYSRGTEAFF
NA | NA | TRBJ2-5 | TRBV9 | TGTGCCAGCAGCGTATCCCAGGGTCAAGAGACCCAGTACTTC | CASSVSQGQETQYF
NA | NA | TRBJ1-1 | TRBV7-6 | TGTGCCAGCAGCTTAGCTGGGCGCGACACTGAAGCTTTCTTT | CASSLAGRDTEAFF
TRBD1 | NA | TRBJ1-1 | TRBV7-6 | TGTGCCAGCAGCTTAGGGACAGGGAAGAACACTGAAGCTTTCTTT | CASSLGTGKNTEAFF
NA | many | TRBJ1-1 | TRBV7-9 | TGTGCCAGCAGCCCAGTGACAGCGAACACTGAAGCTTTCTTT | CASSPVTANTEAFF
TRBD1 | NA | TRBJ2-7 | TRBV7-9 | TGTTCCAGCAGCTTTTCGCCGGGACAGGGGATCTACGAGCAGTACTTC | CSSSFSPGQGIYEQYF
NA | NA | TRBJ2-5 | TRBV9 | TGTGCCAGCAGCGTAGGGCAGGGGGGACGGGAGACCCAGTACTTC | CASSVGQGGRETQYF
NA | NA | TRBJ2-5 | TRBV19 | TGTGCCAGTAGTATGGAAGGGGTAGGTGGGGCCCAGTACTTC | CASSMEGVGGAQYF
NA | NA | TRBJ1-1 | TRBV18 | TGTGCCAGCTCACCCCCGGGGGGACGAACAAAGAACACTGAAGCTTTCTTT | CASSPPGGRTKNTEAFF
TRBD1 | once | TRBJ1-6 | TRBV6-1 | TGTGCCAGCAGTGAGTTTTGGCAGGGGGCGGTCAATAATTCACCCCTCCACTTT | CASSEFWQGAVNNSPLHF
TRBD1 | few | TRBJ1-1 | TRBV6-5 | TGTGCCAGCCTGGGGGACAGGGCGGGTGAAGCTTTCTTT | CASLGDRAGEAFF
NA | NA | TRBJ2-2 | TRBV5-1 | TGCGCCAGCAGCTTGGGCGGCACCGGGGAGCTGTTTTTT | CASSLGGTGELFF
NA | NA | TRBJ2-7 | TRBV5-4 | TGTGCCAGCAGCACAAGGTCGGGTTACGAGCAGTACTTC | CASSTRSGYEQYF
NA | NA | TRBJ1-2 | TRBV6-6 | TGTGCCAGCAGTTACTCGAGTATGGATGGCTACACCTTC | CASSYSSMDGYTF
TRBD1 | NA | TRBJ1-2 | TRBV6-1 | TGTGCCAGCAGTGAAGTTTACAGGGGATTCTATGGCTACACCTTC | CASSEVYRGFYGYTF
NA | few | TRBJ2-2 | TRBV2 | TGTGCCAGCAGTGAGGTTGCGGGGGCAGGCGGGGAGCTGTTTTTT | CASSEVAGAGGELFF
NA | NA | TRBJ1-3 | TRBV30 | TGTGCCTGGAGTTTACCGGGGTACTCTGGAAACACCATATATTTT | CAWSLPGYSGNTIYF
TRBD2 | NA | TRBJ2-3 | TRBV19 | TGTGCCAGTAGTATGCTAGCGGGGGCTAGCACAGATACGCAGTATTTT | CASSMLAGASTDTQYF
NA | once | TRBJ1-1 | TRBV25-1 | TGTGCCAGCAGTGAATTTTTAGGCGGCACTGAAGCTTTCTTT | CASSEFLGGTEAFF
TRBD1 | NA | TRBJ1-4 | TRBV19 | TGTGCCAGTAGTATAGCGAGACAGGGGCTCCGAATCTCTAATGAAAAACTGTTTTTT | CASSIARQGLRISNEKLFF
TRBD1 | NA | TRBJ1-1 | TRBV7-2 | TGTGCCAGCAGCTTTGCTTCTACGGACAGGCGACTCCCCGAAGCTTTCTTT | CASSFASTDRRLPEAFF
NA | NA | TRBJ1-2 | TRBV30 | TGTGCCTGGAGTGGGGGGCGGTCCTATGGCTACACCTTC | CAWSGGRSYGYTF
NA | NA | TRBJ1-2 | TRBV6-5 | TGTGCCAGCAGGGGGTTTTCAGGGGGCTACACCTTC | CASRGFSGGYTF
NA | once | TRBJ1-2 | TRBV5-1 | TGCGCCAGCAGCGGTACAGGGCTGGGGGGCTACACCTTC | CASSGTGLGGYTF
TRBD1 | NA | TRBJ1-6 | TRBV9 | TGTGCCAGCGGGACAGTCGATTCACCCCTCCACTTT | CASGTVDSPLHF
TRBD1 | NA | TRBJ1-2 | TRBV5-1 | TGCGCCAGCAGCTTAGCGTCAGGGGGCGGTGGCTACACCTTC | CASSLASGGGGYTF
NA | NA | TRBJ2-3 | TRBV7-2 | TGTGCCAGCAGACTGCTAGCGGATACGCAGTATTTT | CASRLLADTQYF
NA | NA | TRBJ2-7 | TRBV6-1 | TGTGCCAGCAGTCCCGGACTCGAATCCGACGAGCAGTACTTC | CASSPGLESDEQYF
NA | NA | TRBJ1-5 | TRBV7-8 | TGTGCCAGCAGCTTAGGTTTGAGAAAACAGCCCCAGCATTTT | CASSLGLRKQPQHF
NA | NA | TRBJ2-1 | TRBV7-8 | TGTGCCAGCAGCTTAGGGGCTAGGGGAGGTGAGCAGTTCTTC | CASSLGARGGEQFF
NA | NA | TRBJ2-7 | TRBV20-1 | TGCAGTGCTAGGTCCAATCGGGAGCAGTACTTC | CSARSNREQYF